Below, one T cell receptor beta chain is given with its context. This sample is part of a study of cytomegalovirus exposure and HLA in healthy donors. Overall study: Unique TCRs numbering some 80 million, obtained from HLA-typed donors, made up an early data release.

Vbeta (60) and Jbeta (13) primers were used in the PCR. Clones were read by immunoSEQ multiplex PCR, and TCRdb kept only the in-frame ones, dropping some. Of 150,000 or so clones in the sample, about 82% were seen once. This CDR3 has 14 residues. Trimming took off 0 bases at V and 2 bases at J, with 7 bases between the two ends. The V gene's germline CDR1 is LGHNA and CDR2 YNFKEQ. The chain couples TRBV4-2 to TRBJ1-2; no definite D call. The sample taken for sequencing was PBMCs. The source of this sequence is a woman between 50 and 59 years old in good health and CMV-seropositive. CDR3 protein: CASSQERMNYGYTF. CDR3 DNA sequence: TGTGCCAGCAGCCAAGAGCGTATGAACTATGGCTACACCTTC.